This T cell receptor (beta chain) was profiled in a study of cytomegalovirus exposure and HLA in healthy donors. Study context: The use of the same platform for the 120 or so validation repertoires and the 550 to 850 first-cohort repertoires was reported by a later analysis. General observations from the study: 164 TCR beta chains were listed as cytomegalovirus-associated. Reports indicated that the classifier achieved high specificity and sensitivity in diagnosing cytomegalovirus status.

Points on this clone: No antigen is known for it.

Here immunoSEQ multiplex PCR was the method, and the copy in TCRdb shows in-frame clones only, minus some. The table lists around 350,000 clones, 80% to 90% of them singletons. The clonotype comes from a woman in her late teens or twenties in good health and CMV-seronegative. Input material: PBMCs.

The CDR3 nucleotides are TGTGCCTGGAGCCGTCTAGCGGGAGTTTACGAGCAGTACTTC. It encodes CAWSRLAGVYEQYF. This chain links TRBV30 with TRBJ2-7; 10 nucleotides match TRBD2. The length of the CDR3 is 14 residues. Germline V gives CDR1 GTSNPN, CDR2 SVGIG (reference sequence). The J segment lost 4 bases and the V segment lost 3 bases, leaving 6 bases of the junction unmatched.